The clone carrying this TCR beta chain has only one observation. The sample originates from a study of cytomegalovirus exposure and HLA in healthy donors. This CDR3 has 15 residues. Per the germline V gene, CDR1 is SGHRS and CDR2 is YFSETQ. V lost 0 bases and J 2 bases, leaving 9 bases between the germline ends. The PCR ran on 60 Vbeta and 13 Jbeta primers. Some clones are missing from TCRdb's copy, which holds only in-frame ones; the method was immunoSEQ multiplex PCR. The profile shows 150,000 to 200,000 clones, 76% of them singletons. Sequencing used PBMCs. The V and J genes are TRBV5-1 and TRBJ2-1; D might be TRBD1 (6 bases). This receptor was identified in a male donor in good health and CMV-seronegative. The CDR3 nucleotides are TGCGCCAGCAGCTTGGAGGGGGTAGCCTACAATGAGCAGTTCTTC. This codes for CASSLEGVAYNEQFF.